One and the same sample provided the 16 T cell receptor beta chains below, sequenced in a study of T-cell memory formation after mild COVID-19. TCRdb reanalysed the 5' RACE reads using MiXCR and keeps one entry per CDR3 protein. The data contain roughly 160,000 distinct CDR3 sequences, roughly 12% of them singletons. Sequenced sample: PBMCs or a T cell subset sorted from them (not recorded which). The receptors were sampled from a man aged 18 to 35 who had mild COVID-19 (a few samples of this study predate the infection). Cell type and time point are not known.

This clonotype was seen a handful of times. The rearrangement joins TRBV30 to TRBJ2-7; 13 bases are a match to TRBD2. Trimming at V came to 1 base and at J to 2 bases, leaving 8 bases not matched to a gene. The length of the CDR3 is 17 residues. Germline CDR1 is GTSNPN and CDR2 is SVGIG (reference sequence). Here the CDR3 DNA reads TGTGCCTGGAGTGGGGTCGCCGGACTAGCGGGGGCCTACGAGCAGTACTTC. This gives the protein CAWSGVAGLAGAYEQYF.

This clonotype was picked up a small number of times. V gene TRBV20-1 combines with J gene TRBJ1-2; D gene unclear. Between the trimmed V and J ends, which lost 3 bases and 2 bases, there was a span of 7 bases. The CDR3 is made up of 12 amino acids. The germline V gene encodes CDR1 DFQATT and CDR2 SNEGSKA (reference sequence). The DNA for the CDR3 is TGCAGTGCTAGGCCGGGGAACTATGGCTACACCTTC. It specifies CSARPGNYGYTF.

This clonotype came up a few times. V gene TRBV18 combines with J gene TRBJ1-6, with D perhaps matching TRBD1 (6 bases). From germline, CDR1 is KGHSH and CDR2 LQKENI. The CDR3 is 14 amino acids. Trimming stripped 5 bases from V and 12 bases from J, with 17 bases between. The CDR3 bases are TGTGCCAGCTCATCGAGGACAGACCTTAGACCCCTCCACTTT. Its protein product is CASSSRTDLRPLHF.

This clonotype was detected only a few times. This rearrangement joins TRBV24-1 to TRBJ2-5; 7 bases are shared with TRBD1. Trimming removed 0 bases from V and 5 bases from J; junction bases left unmatched: 5. The germline gives CDR1 KGHDR, CDR2 SFDVKD. This CDR3 is built from 15 residues. The CDR3 region has the DNA TGTGCCACCAGTGATTTGCGACAGGGTATGGAGACCCAGTACTTC. It codes for CATSDLRQGMETQYF.

This chain uses TRBV11-2 with TRBJ2-3; TRBD1 agrees at 11 bases. The CDR3 extends over 20 amino acids. The V gene's germline CDR1 is SGHAT and CDR2 FQNNGV. J gave up 4 bases and V 0 bases, and 15 bases lay outside the gene matches. CDR3 nucleotide sequence: TGTGCCAGCAGCTTAGAACGGCTGGACAGGGGGCTCCTGAGCGCAGATACGCAGTATTTT. Protein product: CASSLERLDRGLLSADTQYF.

There are many counts of this clonotype. The chain combines TRBV4-2 with TRBJ1-2; 9 bases match TRBD1. The CDR3 has 17 residues. The V and J ends lost 1 base and 7 bases, in that order; junction bases with no gene match: 13. Germline lookup yields CDR1 LGHNA and CDR2 YNFKEQ. The CDR3 DNA reads as TGTGCCAGCAGCCAAGGCTGGCTCGGGGGACAGGGCCCTGGCTACACCTTC. This codes for CASSQGWLGGQGPGYTF.

The sample holds a few counts of this clonotype. This rearrangement joins TRBV5-1 to TRBJ1-6; a weak D match, TRBD1 (5 bases). The germline V gene has CDR1 SGHRS and CDR2 YFSETQ. The V gene lost 0 bases and the J gene lost 11 bases, with 15 bases spanning the gap. The CDR3 runs to 15 residues. The CDR3 here is CASSLAQATGAPLHF. Here the CDR3 DNA reads TGCGCCAGCAGCTTGGCACAGGCTACCGGAGCACCCCTCCACTTT.

This clonotype has only a few counts. The chain combines TRBV5-1 with TRBJ1-1; TRBD1 might be the D (5 bases). Germline lookup yields CDR1 SGHRS and CDR2 YFSETQ. There are 16 residues in the CDR3. Trimming stripped 1 base from V and 2 bases from J, with 15 bases between. The CDR3 sequence: CASSLTRRGLNTEAFF. CDR3 bases: TGCGCCAGCAGCTTGACGAGGCGGGGACTAAACACTGAAGCTTTCTTT.

This clonotype was detected many times. The chain joins TRBV11-2 to TRBJ2-5, with 8 nucleotides matching TRBD2. Germline V gives CDR1 SGHAT, CDR2 FQNNGV. V shed 5 bases and J 5 bases; nucleotides not matched to a gene: 4. The CDR3 totals 13 residues. CDR3 region: CASSRSGVETQYF. CDR3 sequence (DNA): TGTGCCAGCAGCCGTAGCGGGGTGGAGACCCAGTACTTC.

The sample holds a few counts of this clonotype. The rearrangement links TRBV10-3 to TRBJ2-3; 12 nucleotides line up with TRBD2. The J segment lost 4 bases and the V segment lost 10 bases, leaving 6 bases of the junction unmatched. From germline, CDR1 is ENHRY and CDR2 SYGVKD. The CDR3 totals 14 residues. The CDR3 loop is CATLTSGGPDTQYF. CDR3 sequence (DNA): TGTGCCACCCTGACTAGCGGGGGTCCAGATACGCAGTATTTT.

This clonotype turned up a few times. The chain carries TRBV11-2 and TRBJ1-1; TRBD1 matches at 8 bases. CDR3 length: 14 amino acids. After removal of 0 bases from V and 4 bases from J, the junction contained 1 base not matched to a gene. Germline V lookup: CDR1 SGHAT, CDR2 FQNNGV. The CDR3 is CASSLDTGGTEAFF. CDR3 coding DNA: TGTGCCAGCAGCTTAGATACAGGGGGCACTGAAGCTTTCTTT.

The chain recombines TRBV20-1 with TRBJ1-6; a weak D match, TRBD1 (5 bases). V was pared by 3 bases and J by 5 bases, with 14 bases between. Germline-derived CDR1 and CDR2 are DFQATT and SNEGSKA (reference sequence). The CDR3 length is 15 residues. This CDR3 reads CSASPGRVDNSPLHF. The CDR3 DNA reads TGCAGTGCTAGCCCGGGGCGAGTGGATAATTCACCCCTCCACTTT.

This rearrangement joins TRBV16 to TRBJ1-5; D might be TRBD1 (5 bases). This CDR3 contains 15 residues. Trimming removed 4 bases from V and 4 bases from J, with 14 bases in between. CDR1 and CDR2 (germline): KGHSY, FQNENV. The CDR3 loop reads CASSPSGTGNQPQHF. CDR3 nucleotides: TGTGCCAGCAGCCCTTCCGGGACGGGGAATCAGCCCCAGCATTTT.

In its sample, this clonotype was seen a few times. The V and J genes are TRBV2 and TRBJ1-5; 10 bases match TRBD1. Germline values: CDR1 SNHLY, CDR2 FYNNEI. Trimming removed 4 bases from V and 11 bases from J; junction bases left unmatched: 8. The CDR3 loop spans 14 amino acids. The CDR3 nucleotides are TGTGCCAGCAGTGGGGGACAGGGGTTCCGGACCCAGCATTTT. It specifies CASSGGQGFRTQHF.

The chain is built from TRBV27 and TRBJ2-4; D is unclear. CDR1 and CDR2 (germline): MNHEY, SMNVEV (reference sequence). This CDR3 is 15 amino acids long. V lost 4 bases to trimming and J lost 0 bases, with 10 bases between them. DNA for the CDR3: TGTGCCAGCAGTTCTCCAAGCCTAGCCAAAAACATTCAGTACTTC. It yields the protein CASSSPSLAKNIQYF.

This clonotype has only a few counts. The chain has TRBV7-9 and TRBJ2-1, with unresolved D. The CDR3 length is 14 residues. Trimming took 5 bases from V and 8 from J, leaving 16 bases between them. Looked up from germline, CDR1 is SEHNR and CDR2 is FQNEAQ (reference sequence). The CDR3 DNA reads TGTGCCAGCAGCCCGGCCCCAGCGAGGCATGAGCAGTTCTTC. Translating gives CASSPAPARHEQFF.